Each of the 3 T cell receptor beta chains below was sequenced from the same sample in a study of blood T cell repertoires in COVID-19. The method was immunoSEQ multiplex PCR; TCRdb's version includes in-frame clones alone and lacks a portion of them. The profile covers 200,000 to 250,000 clones, with 86% appearing a single time and about 2.2% taken by the ten largest. Specimen: peripheral blood. Receptor source: a man under 40 who had recovered from COVID-19.

The chain combines TRBV4-1 with TRBJ2-5; 8 nucleotides align to TRBD1. The CDR3 contains 15 residues. Trimming removed 3 bases from V and 4 bases from J; junction bases left unmatched: 7. The V gene's germline CDR1 is MGHRA and CDR2 YSYEKL. The CDR3 is CASSQTPGTGETQYF. Written as DNA, the CDR3 is TGCGCCAGCAGCCAGACTCCCGGGACAGGAGAGACCCAGTACTTC.

The J gene is TRBJ1-2, the V gene TRBV5-6; D uncertain. The CDR3 is 15 residues long. CDR1 and CDR2 from the germline V gene are SGHDT and YYEEEE. Trimming cost V 4 bases and J 3 bases, with 16 bases left between them. CDR3 sequence: CASSRASGLYYGYTF. The CDR3 region has the DNA TGTGCCAGCAGCCGGGCAAGTGGACTGTACTATGGCTACACCTTC. The full variable domain, its missing parts supplied by reference TRBV5-6 and TRBJ1-2, is DAGVTQSPTHLIKTRGQQVTLRCSPKSGHDTVSWYQQALGQGPQFIFQYYEEEERQRGNFPDRFSGHQFPNYSSELNVNALLLGDSALYLCASSRASGLYYGYTFGSGTRLTVV.

The chain recombines TRBV28 with TRBJ1-2, with D tentatively TRBD1 (5 bases). This CDR3 is 12 amino acids long. Germline loops: CDR1 MDHEN, CDR2 SYDVKM. The V and J ends lost 6 bases and 8 bases respectively, with 13 bases between them. The chain's CDR3 is CASSETVSGYTF. CDR3 DNA sequence: TGTGCCAGCAGCGAGACAGTTAGCGGCTACACCTTC.